Below are 28 T cell receptor beta chains sequenced from a single sample in a study of regulatory T cells in long-lasting Graves disease (dated by TCRdb to 2020 to 2023). The library came from multiplex PCR. Reads for this sample came from an Illumina HiSeq 4000. To build TCR beta libraries, CDR3 regions were amplified by Arm-PCR using iRepertoire HTBI primers. TCRdb reran the public reads through fastp at Q25 and MiXCR, keeping productive beta chains. Here each entry gathers all rows of one CDR3 protein and keeps the most common genes and DNA. A total of hundreds of thousands of distinct CDR3 sequences appear in this sample, approximately 15% of them only once. Around 18% of the sample belongs to the ten largest clones. The time point tag for this specimen amounts to: newly diagnosed GD, antithyroid drugs for less than 3 months. For both TCR sequencing and RNA sequencing, RNA was extracted from PBMCs in TRIzol.

This sample was shared with a second study, whose subject was T cells in Graves' hyperthyroidism and ophthalmopathy.

Specimen: peripheral blood mononuclear cells (PBMCs), collected at new diagnosis, from a patient treated with antithyroid drugs. These receptors were obtained from a woman in her twenties or thirties with Graves disease. Donor details come from another sample of the same person, matched by shared clones.

This sequence joins TRBV30 and TRBJ2-4; D perhaps matches TRBD1 (5 bases). This CDR3 has 11 amino acids. The germline V gene has CDR1 GTSNPN and CDR2 SVGIG (reference sequence). Trimming stripped 5 bases from V and 10 bases from J, with 12 bases between. CDR3 sequence (DNA): TGTGCCTGGTCCGCAGGGAATATTCAGTACTTC. Translated: CAWSAGNIQYF.

This clonotype has a count of ten or more. The genes are TRBV12-3 or TRBV12-4 and TRBJ1-2; weak D call: TRBD1 (5 bases). This CDR3 has 14 residues. With 8 bases removed from V and 3 bases from J, the gap between germline ends came to 16 bases. The CDR3 nucleotides are TGTGCCAGCTTCCGGTCTGGAGGGGACTATGGCTACACCTTC. Translated, it gives CASFRSGGDYGYTF.

This clonotype was detected ten times or more. V and J are TRBV10-2 and TRBJ1-2; maybe TRBD1 (5 bases). Deletions cut 2 bases from V and 8 bases from J, with 18 bases between. CDR1 and CDR2 (germline): WSHSY, SAAADI. The CDR3 runs to 15 residues. The CDR3 sequence is CASSEEGTEEGGYTF. The DNA of the CDR3 is TGCGCCAGCAGTGAGGAGGGGACGGAGGAAGGGGGCTACACCTTC.

The V and J genes are TRBV3-1 and TRBJ2-2; possibly TRBD2 for D (5 bases). The V gene lost 2 bases and the J gene lost 4 bases, with 17 bases spanning the gap. The length of the CDR3 is 17 residues. Per germline, CDR1 LGHDT and CDR2 YNNKEL (reference sequence). CDR3 bases: TGTGCCAGCAGCCAAAGAGACTACTCACCGGTCACCGGGGAGCTGTTTTTT. Protein: CASSQRDYSPVTGELFF. The full variable domain, completed using reference TRBV3-1 and TRBJ2-2, is DTAVSQTPKYLVTQMGNDKSIKCEQNLGHDTMYWYKQDSKKFLKIMFSYNNKELIINETVPNRFSPKSPDKAHLNLHINSLELGDSAVYFCASSQRDYSPVTGELFFGEGSRLTVL.

This clonotype has just a few counts. CDR3 sequence: CASSPPREPDTQYF. The CDR3 DNA reads TGTGCCAGCTCACCACCGCGGGAGCCAGATACGCAGTATTTT. The rearrangement joins TRBV18 to TRBJ2-3, with 7 bases that match TRBD2. The trim removed 0 bases at V and 4 bases at J, leaving 1 base unmatched. CDR3 size: 14 residues. Germline loops: CDR1 KGHSH, CDR2 LQKENI.

The chain links TRBV7-3 to TRBJ1-6, with no clear D. Trimming removed 0 bases at V and 6 bases at J, with 6 bases between. CDR1 and CDR2 (germline): SGHTA, FQGTGA. CDR3 length: 14 amino acids. DNA of the CDR3: TGTGCCAGCAGCTTAACGAAGACTAATTCACCCCTCCACTTT. It specifies CASSLTKTNSPLHF.

This clonotype was found a few times. J is TRBJ1-5 and V is TRBV24-1; 10 nucleotides agree with TRBD1. The V and J ends lost 3 bases and 2 bases, in that order; junction bases with no gene match: 6. CDR3 size: 17 residues. The germline V gene encodes CDR1 KGHDR and CDR2 SFDVKD. DNA of the CDR3: TGTGCCACCAGTGATCACACCGGGACAGGGGGCAATCAGCCCCAGCATTTT. It translates to CATSDHTGTGGNQPQHF.

This clonotype was seen at least ten times. The chain couples TRBV11-2 to TRBJ2-7; 7 bases are shared with TRBD2. V was pared by 6 bases and J by 6 bases, with 14 bases of the junction left unmatched. The CDR3 totals 15 residues. Germline V gene data show CDR1 as SGHAT and CDR2 as FQNNGV. The CDR3 is CASSYGGSPWGEQYF. In DNA form, the CDR3 reads TGTGCCAGCAGTTATGGCGGGAGTCCTTGGGGCGAGCAGTACTTC.

This clonotype was seen ten or more times. The junction does not match germline at one end; this may be a read error. The chain has TRBV5-1 and TRBJ2-5, with D perhaps matching TRBD1 or TRBD2 (5 bases each). The CDR3 runs 14 residues. The germline V gene encodes CDR1 SGHRS and CDR2 YFSETQ. The CDR3 region is CASSFSGTQETQYF. The CDR3 bases are TGTGCCAGCAGCTTCTCGGGGACCCAAGAGACCCAGTACTTC.

Many counts were recorded for this clonotype. The rearrangement links TRBV7-9 to TRBJ2-7; no firm D call. This CDR3 region has 13 residues. The V end lost 4 bases, the J end lost 5 bases, and 12 bases lay between the germline ends. Per the germline V gene, CDR1 is SEHNR and CDR2 is FQNEAQ (reference sequence). CDR3 in DNA: TGTGCCAGCAGCTCCGATGGGGTGAACGAGCAGTACTTC. Encoded protein: CASSSDGVNEQYF.

Concerning this clonotype itself: This may come from a read error, since a much larger clone is one base off. The chain has TRBV29-1 and TRBJ1-2; D is perhaps TRBD1 (5 bases). The CDR3 has 13 amino acids. Per the germline V gene, CDR1 is SQVTM and CDR2 is ANQGSEA. V was trimmed by 4 bases and J by 7 bases, leaving 16 bases between them. The DNA for the CDR3 is TGCAGCGTTGTTTTGGAGGGGCACTGTGGCTACACCTTC. Encoded protein: CSVVLEGHCGYTF.

As concerns this clonotype: A much larger clone sits a single nucleotide away, making a read error possible. The CDR3 loop reads CASSLGSYSNQPQHF. CDR3 DNA: TGTGCCAGCAGTTTAGGCAGTTATAGCAATCAGCCCCAGCATTTT. V usage is TRBV12-3 or TRBV12-4 and J usage is TRBJ1-5; no reliable D call. The CDR3 length is 15 residues. With 1 base removed from V and 0 bases from J, the gap between germline ends came to 7 bases.

In this sample, this clonotype turned up a few times. The chain links TRBV18 to TRBJ2-1; D unresolved. The CDR3 runs 11 residues. In germline, CDR1 is KGHSH, CDR2 LQKENI. V was shortened by 6 bases and J by 7 bases, with 7 bases between the two germline ends. CDR3 protein: CASSSANEQFF. In nucleotides, the CDR3 is TGTGCCAGCTCGTCTGCAAATGAGCAGTTCTTC.

The V and J genes are TRBV28 and TRBJ2-7; 8 nucleotides line up with TRBD1. This CDR3 contains 14 residues. V dropped 6 bases and J dropped 5; count of bases not matched to a gene: 9. Germline values: CDR1 MDHEN, CDR2 SYDVKM. The CDR3 loop is CASRPGQVVHEQYF. CDR3 DNA sequence: TGTGCCAGCAGACCGGGACAGGTTGTCCACGAGCAGTACTTC. Using reference TRBV28 and TRBJ2-7 for the parts outside the CDR3, the full variable domain is DVKVTQSSRYLVKRTGEKVFLECVQDMDHENMFWYRQDPGLGLRLIYFSYDVKMKEKGDIPEGYSVSREKKERFSLILESASTNQTSMYLCASRPGQVVHEQYFGPGTRLTVT.

This clonotype was counted a few times. This sequence joins TRBV15 and TRBJ2-1, with 9 bases lining up with TRBD2. Germline CDR1 is LNHNV and CDR2 is YYDKDF (reference sequence). This CDR3 comprises 15 residues. Trimming cost V 3 bases and J 5 bases; bases outside gene matches: 5. DNA for the CDR3: TGTGCCACCAGCAGCCCGGGACTAGCCAACAATGAGCAGTTCTTC. As protein: CATSSPGLANNEQFF.

This clonotype was counted ten times or more. The rearrangement uses TRBV28 and TRBJ1-4; no clear D gene. Germline loops: CDR1 MDHEN, CDR2 SYDVKM. V shed 3 bases and J shed 8 bases, with 10 bases lying between them. The CDR3 has 13 amino acids. The CDR3 loop reads CASSFRSEEKLFF. The DNA for the CDR3 is TGTGCCAGCAGTTTCCGCTCTGAGGAAAAACTGTTTTTT.

As for this clonotype: A read error may explain this, as a much larger clone is one base away. Likely a read error: the CDR3 ends without its conserved phenylalanine or tryptophan. The J gene is TRBJ2-7, the V gene TRBV7-9; tentatively, D is TRBD2 (5 bases). V lost 5 bases, J lost 0 bases, and 8 bases lay in between. The germline V gene has CDR1 SEHNR and CDR2 FQNEAQ (reference sequence). The CDR3 totals 13 residues. CDR3 bases: TGTGCCAGCAGCAACCGGGGCTCCTACGAGCAGTACCTC. As protein: CASSNRGSYEQYL.

The chain is built from TRBV20-1 and TRBJ2-5, with D possibly matching TRBD1 (5 bases). V lost 5 bases to trimming and J lost 2 bases, with 9 bases between them. The CDR3 contains 12 residues. Germline V gives CDR1 DFQATT, CDR2 SNEGSKA (reference sequence). CDR3 amino acids: CSASTEQETQYF. CDR3 DNA sequence: TGCAGTGCTTCGACAGAGCAAGAGACCCAGTACTTC.

The chain recombines TRBV4-1 with TRBJ1-4, with D uncertain. Germline V CDR1 and CDR2: MGHRA, YSYEKL. The CDR3 is 16 residues long. Trimming left V 4 bases short and J 8 bases short, with 20 bases between. CDR3 sequence reads: CASSLDRAASWEKLFF. The CDR3 DNA follows: TGCGCCAGCAGCCTCGACCGGGCCGCCTCTTGGGAAAAACTGTTTTTT.

The rearrangement links TRBV9 to TRBJ2-4, with D uncertain. The CDR3 loop spans 13 amino acids. V shed 3 bases and J shed 6 bases, with 10 bases lying between them. Germline lookup yields CDR1 SGDLS and CDR2 YYNGEE. This CDR3 is CASSALRGNIQYF. CDR3 nucleotides: TGTGCCAGCAGCGCGCTACGTGGAAACATTCAGTACTTC.

The rearrangement uses TRBV20-1 and TRBJ1-1; perhaps TRBD1 as D (5 bases). CDR1 is DFQATT and CDR2 is SNEGSKA in the germline V gene (reference sequence). This CDR3 region has 13 residues. The V and J ends lost 8 bases and 0 bases respectively, with 13 bases between them. DNA of the CDR3: TGCAGTCCCCCGGGGGAAATGAACACTGAAGCTTTCTTT. As protein: CSPPGEMNTEAFF.

The chain links TRBV5-1 to TRBJ2-6; 7 bases agree with TRBD1. The CDR3 contains 16 residues. Germline CDR1 reads SGHRS; CDR2 reads YFSETQ. The V gene end was trimmed by 4 bases and the J gene end by 2 bases; junction bases not matched to a gene: 6. CDR3 in DNA: TGCGCCAGCAGCACGGGACAGCCGACTGGGGCCAACGTCCTGACTTTC. This gives the protein CASSTGQPTGANVLTF. Full variable domain (outside the CDR3, taken from reference TRBV5-1 and TRBJ2-6): KAGVTQTPRYLIKTRGQQVTLSCSPISGHRSVSWYQQTPGQGLQFLFEYFSETQRNKGNFPGRFSGRQFSNSRSEMNVSTLELGDSALYLCASSTGQPTGANVLTFGAGSRLTVL.

This clonotype appeared many times. The V call is TRBV7-2, the J call TRBJ1-1; D uncertain. Germline CDR1 is SGHTA and CDR2 is FQGNSA. CDR3 length: 15 amino acids. Trimming took 1 base from V and 1 from J, leaving 10 bases between them. CDR3 in DNA: TGTGCCAGCAGCTTAGTTCAGTTTTGGAACACTGAAGCTTTCTTT. Translated, it gives CASSLVQFWNTEAFF.

The chain combines TRBV10-2 with TRBJ2-1; 7 nucleotides match TRBD2. Germline CDR1 WSHSY, CDR2 SAAADI. V shed 4 bases and J 7 bases; nucleotides not matched to a gene: 7. The CDR3 has 14 amino acids. CDR3 amino acids: CASSGGGYRNEQFF. CDR3 sequence (DNA): TGCGCCAGCAGTGGGGGAGGGTACAGAAATGAGCAGTTCTTC.

The CDR3, as DNA: TGTGCCAGCAGCGCCAGGACTAGCGGGAGGGCCTACAATGAGCAGTTCTTC. It codes for CASSARTSGRAYNEQFF. The chain is built from TRBV11-1 and TRBJ2-1, with 15 positions matching TRBD2. This CDR3 is built from 17 residues. The germline gives CDR1 SGHAT, CDR2 FQDESV (reference sequence). Trimming cost V 5 bases and J 2 bases; bases outside gene matches: 4.

Note on this clonotype: A clone one base away is much larger, so this may be a read error. This chain joins TRBV6-2 or TRBV6-3 and TRBJ2-5; 9 nucleotides agree with TRBD1. Trimming took 7 bases from V and 0 from J; bases not matched to a gene: 9. This CDR3 spans 16 amino acids. Germline V CDR1 and CDR2: MNHEY, SVGEGT. The CDR3 bases are TGTGCCAGCACCCCCGGGACAGGGATTTACCAAGAGACCCAGTACTTC. Amino acids: CASTPGTGIYQETQYF.

The chain uses TRBV30 and TRBJ1-2; TRBD1 might be the D (5 bases). The CDR3 totals 13 residues. The V gene's germline CDR1 is GTSNPN and CDR2 SVGIG (reference sequence). V dropped 3 bases and J dropped 8 bases, with 16 bases sitting between them. As DNA, the CDR3 is TGTGCCTGGAGAGGAGAAACAGGTGGCGGCTACACCTTC. It specifies CAWRGETGGGYTF. The full variable domain, its missing parts supplied by reference TRBV30 and TRBJ1-2, is SQTIHQWPATLVQPVGSPLSLECTVEGTSNPNLYWYRQAAGRGLQLLFYSVGIGQISSEVPQNLSASRPQDRQFILSSKKLLLSDSGFYLCAWRGETGGGYTFGSGTRLTVV.

This clonotype was found a few times. The rearrangement links TRBV7-8 to TRBJ2-3, with 7 bases that match TRBD2. CDR1 and CDR2 (germline): SGHVS, FQNEAQ. J was trimmed by 4 bases and V by 5 bases; bases with no gene match: 12. The CDR3 extends over 16 amino acids. The CDR3 spells CASSTNPTSRPDTQYF. CDR3 sequence (DNA): TGTGCCAGCAGCACCAACCCGACTAGCAGGCCAGATACGCAGTATTTT.